This T cell receptor beta chain is drawn from a study of cytomegalovirus exposure and HLA in healthy donors. The PCR employed 60 Vbeta primers together with 13 Jbeta primers. Profiling relied on immunoSEQ multiplex PCR, and the TCRdb table lists in-frame clones only, not all of them. The sample carries tens of thousands of clones, more than 60% recorded once. Sequencing used PBMCs. The sequence derives from a man between 50 and 59 years old in good health and CMV-seropositive.

The CDR3: CASSQVGGSYEQYF. The CDR3 DNA is TGCGCCAGCAGCCAGGTCGGTGGCTCCTACGAGCAGTACTTC. This chain connects TRBV4-1 to TRBJ2-7; D uncertain. Germline CDR1 is MGHRA and CDR2 is YSYEKL. The length of the CDR3 is 14 residues. V gave up 3 bases and J gave up 0 bases, with 9 bases separating them.